This T cell receptor beta chain derives from a study of neurological immune-mediated disorders. Whole-study findings and limits: Healthy controls had more TCR clonal expansion than multiple sclerosis, which showed the least, whereas HTLV-1-associated myelopathy showed the most. Phylogenetic grouping placed 18 of 34 multiple sclerosis patients' repertoires in one related-CDR3 cluster, a possible signature. Private repertoires in all groups were suggested by the finding that expanded clones across subjects shared no CDR3 amino acid sequences.

Trimming left V 6 bases short and J 8 bases short, with 14 bases between. Germline loops: CDR1 DFQATT, CDR2 SNEGSKA (reference sequence). The CDR3 runs to 12 residues. This clonotype was detected ten times or more. Its antigen remains unknown. Every sequencing run generated in excess of 180 million TCR-beta sequences. These sequences covered 15-18 subjects. TCRdb passed the 5' RACE reads through MiXCR, listing each CDR3 protein once. The sample records under 70,000 distinct CDR3 sequences, roughly 3.2% being singletons. The sample was PBMCs. The gene calls are TRBV20-1 and TRBJ1-5; TRBD1 is a possible D gene (5 bases). The receptor comes from a woman in her 30s with multiple sclerosis. For the CDR3, the DNA is TGCAGTGCAGGGGACGGCCTCAAGCCCCAGCATTTT. Translated, it gives CSAGDGLKPQHF.